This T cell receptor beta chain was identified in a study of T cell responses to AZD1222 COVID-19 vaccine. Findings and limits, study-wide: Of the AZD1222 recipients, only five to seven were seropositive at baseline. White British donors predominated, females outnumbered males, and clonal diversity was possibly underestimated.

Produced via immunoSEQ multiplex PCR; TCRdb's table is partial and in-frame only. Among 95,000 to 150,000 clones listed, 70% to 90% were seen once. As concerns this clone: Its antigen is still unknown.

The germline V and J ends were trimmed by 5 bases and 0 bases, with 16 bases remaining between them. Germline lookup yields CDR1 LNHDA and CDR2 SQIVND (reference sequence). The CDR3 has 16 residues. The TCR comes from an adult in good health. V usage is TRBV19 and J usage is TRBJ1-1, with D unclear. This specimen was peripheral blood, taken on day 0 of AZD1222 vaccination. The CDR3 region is CASSPMSAKMNTEAFF. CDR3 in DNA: TGTGCCAGTAGTCCCATGTCGGCCAAAATGAACACTGAAGCTTTCTTT.